This T cell receptor beta chain was captured in a study of control samples from healthy donors and cancer patients. TCRdb's table, derived via immunoSEQ multiplex PCR, lists solely in-frame clones and lacks some. This sample carries 150,000 or so clones, 85% to 95% of them seen once, and the ten largest clones take 14%. CDR1 MNHEY and CDR2 SVGEGT come from the germline V gene. Trimming left V 2 bases short and J 7 bases short, with 6 bases between. The CDR3 consists of 13 residues. This clonotype originated in a man in his sixties with colorectal cancer. The gene calls are TRBV6-2 or TRBV6-3 and TRBJ1-6; possibly TRBD1 for D (6 bases). Sequences were obtained from PBMCs. The CDR3 bases are TGTGCCAGCAGTTACCAGGGGAATTCACCCCTCCACTTT. Residues: CASSYQGNSPLHF.